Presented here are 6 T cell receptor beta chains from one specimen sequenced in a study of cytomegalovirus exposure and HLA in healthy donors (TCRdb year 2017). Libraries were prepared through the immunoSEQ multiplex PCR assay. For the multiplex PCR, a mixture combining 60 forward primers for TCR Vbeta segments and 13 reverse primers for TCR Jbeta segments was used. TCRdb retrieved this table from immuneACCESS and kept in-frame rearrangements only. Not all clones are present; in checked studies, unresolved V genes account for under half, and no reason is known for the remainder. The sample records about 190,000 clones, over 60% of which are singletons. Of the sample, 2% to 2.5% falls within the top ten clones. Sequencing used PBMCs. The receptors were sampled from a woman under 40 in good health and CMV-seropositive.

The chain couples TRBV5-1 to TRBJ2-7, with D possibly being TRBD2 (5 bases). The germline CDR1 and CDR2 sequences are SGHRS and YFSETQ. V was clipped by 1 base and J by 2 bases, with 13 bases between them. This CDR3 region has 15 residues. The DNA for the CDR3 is TGCGCCAGCAGCTTGAACTTGCCGGGAACCTACGAGCAGTACTTC. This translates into CASSLNLPGTYEQYF.

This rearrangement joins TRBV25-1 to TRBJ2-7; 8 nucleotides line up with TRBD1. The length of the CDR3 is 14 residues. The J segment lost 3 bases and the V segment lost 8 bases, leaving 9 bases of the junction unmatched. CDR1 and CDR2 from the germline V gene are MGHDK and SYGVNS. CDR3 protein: CASLGTGLFYEQYF. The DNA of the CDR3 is TGTGCCAGCCTCGGGACAGGCCTTTTCTACGAGCAGTACTTC.

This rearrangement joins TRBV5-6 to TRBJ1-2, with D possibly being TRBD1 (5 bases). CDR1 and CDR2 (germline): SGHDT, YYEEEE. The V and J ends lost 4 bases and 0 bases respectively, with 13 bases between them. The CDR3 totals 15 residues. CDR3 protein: CASSLGYRSNYGYTF. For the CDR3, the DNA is TGTGCCAGCAGCCTGGGGTACAGGTCTAACTATGGCTACACCTTC. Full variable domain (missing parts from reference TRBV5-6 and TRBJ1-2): DAGVTQSPTHLIKTRGQQVTLRCSPKSGHDTVSWYQQALGQGPQFIFQYYEEEERQRGNFPDRFSGHQFPNYSSELNVNALLLGDSALYLCASSLGYRSNYGYTFGSGTRLTVV.

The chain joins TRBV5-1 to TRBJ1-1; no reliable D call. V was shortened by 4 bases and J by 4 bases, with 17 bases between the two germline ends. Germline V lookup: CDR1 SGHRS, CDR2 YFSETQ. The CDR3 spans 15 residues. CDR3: CASSGSGMGSTEAFF. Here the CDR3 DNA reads TGCGCCAGCAGCGGATCTGGTATGGGGAGCACTGAAGCTTTCTTT.

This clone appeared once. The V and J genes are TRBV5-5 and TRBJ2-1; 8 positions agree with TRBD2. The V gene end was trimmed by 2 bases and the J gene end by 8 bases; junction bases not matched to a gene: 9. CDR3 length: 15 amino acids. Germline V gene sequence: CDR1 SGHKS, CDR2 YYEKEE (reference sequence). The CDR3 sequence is CASSLTGTRVYEQFF. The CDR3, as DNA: TGTGCCAGCAGCTTAACCGGGACTAGAGTGTATGAGCAGTTCTTC.

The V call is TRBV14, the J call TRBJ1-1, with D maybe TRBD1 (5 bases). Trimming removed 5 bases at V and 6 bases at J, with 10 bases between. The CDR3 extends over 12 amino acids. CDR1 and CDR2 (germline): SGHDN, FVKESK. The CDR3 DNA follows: TGTGCCAGCAGCGCAAGACAGTCTGAAGCTTTCTTT. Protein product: CASSARQSEAFF. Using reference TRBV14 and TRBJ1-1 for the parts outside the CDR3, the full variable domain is EAGVTQFPSHSVIEKGQTVTLRCDPISGHDNLYWYRRVMGKEIKFLLHFVKESKQDESGMPNNRFLAERTGGTYSTLKVQPAELEDSGVYFCASSARQSEAFFGQGTRLTVV.